Shown below are 9 T cell receptor beta chains from a single sample sequenced in a study of blood T cell repertoires in COVID-19. Here immunoSEQ multiplex PCR was the method, and the copy in TCRdb shows in-frame clones only, minus some. The repertoire holds around 54,000 clones, with 70% to 80% as singletons. Sequencing input: PBMCs or T cells enriched from blood (not recorded which). All receptors come from a woman aged 45-59 years with acute COVID-19.

This clone was counted a single time. The chain combines TRBV11-2 with TRBJ1-1, with D possibly matching TRBD1 (6 bases). This CDR3 region has 13 residues. The V gene's germline CDR1 is SGHAT and CDR2 FQNNGV. V was trimmed by 4 bases and J by 5 bases, leaving 11 bases between them. This CDR3 is CASSSQGETEAFF. The CDR3 DNA reads as TGTGCCAGCAGCTCACAGGGTGAGACTGAAGCTTTCTTT.

The chain couples TRBV30 to TRBJ1-4, with TRBD1 matching 9 bases. V gave up 3 bases and J gave up 5 bases; unmatched junction bases: 4. Germline loops: CDR1 GTSNPN, CDR2 SVGIG (reference sequence). This CDR3 region has 14 residues. As DNA, the CDR3 is TGTGCCTGGAGGCCCGGGACAGGGAATGAAAAACTGTTTTTT. Amino acids: CAWRPGTGNEKLFF. The full variable domain, rest sourced from reference TRBV30 and TRBJ1-4, is SQTIHQWPATLVQPVGSPLSLECTVEGTSNPNLYWYRQAAGRGLQLLFYSVGIGQISSEVPQNLSASRPQDRQFILSSKKLLLSDSGFYLCAWRPGTGNEKLFFGSGTQLSVL.

The V call is TRBV30, the J call TRBJ1-5, with TRBD1 identical over 9 bases. CDR3 length: 14 residues. Germline CDR1 is GTSNPN and CDR2 is SVGIG (reference sequence). J was trimmed by 2 bases and V by 1 base; bases with no gene match: 0. Written as DNA, the CDR3 is TGTGCCTGGAGTGGGACAGGGGGCAATCAGCCCCAGCATTTT. Translating gives CAWSGTGGNQPQHF. Together with reference TRBV30 and TRBJ1-5, the CDR3 gives the full variable domain: SQTIHQWPATLVQPVGSPLSLECTVEGTSNPNLYWYRQAAGRGLQLLFYSVGIGQISSEVPQNLSASRPQDRQFILSSKKLLLSDSGFYLCAWSGTGGNQPQHFGDGTRLSIL.

The chain is built from TRBV6-1 and TRBJ1-5; TRBD1 is a possible D gene (6 bases). CDR1 MNHNS and CDR2 SASEGT come from the germline V gene. The CDR3 totals 14 residues. Trimming pared 3 bases from V and 1 base from J, leaving 7 bases between. CDR3 sequence (DNA): TGTGCCAGCAGTGAGGGACAAAGCAATCAGCCCCAGCATTTT. Its protein is CASSEGQSNQPQHF.

This clone was recorded a few times. The chain combines TRBV6-5 with TRBJ2-1; TRBD2 is a possible D gene (7 bases). Germline assignment: CDR1 MNHEY and CDR2 SVGAGI. The CDR3 sequence is 15 residues long. Deletions cut 2 bases from V and 9 bases from J, with 17 bases between. The CDR3 bases are TGTGCCAGCAGTTACGTGGGCGGGGGCACAACTGAGCAGTTCTTC. This gives the protein CASSYVGGGTTEQFF.

This clone came up a few times. The rearrangement uses TRBV7-8 and TRBJ2-1; possibly TRBD2 for D (7 bases). CDR1 and CDR2 from the germline V gene are SGHVS and FQNEAQ. There are 16 residues in the CDR3. The V and J ends lost 1 base and 1 base respectively, with 11 bases between them. The CDR3 loop reads CASSLVGGTSYNEQFF. The CDR3 nucleotides read TGTGCCAGCAGCTTAGTGGGGGGGACATCCTACAATGAGCAGTTCTTC.

This clone occurred a few times. The chain recombines TRBV19 with TRBJ1-1, with D possibly being TRBD1 (6 bases). The CDR3 totals 15 residues. V was clipped by 1 base and J by 5 bases, with 14 bases between them. Looked up from germline, CDR1 is LNHDA and CDR2 is SQIVND (reference sequence). Here the CDR3 DNA reads TGTGCCAGTAGTATAGGTCCCAGGGGAGGGACTGAAGCTTTCTTT. Its protein is CASSIGPRGGTEAFF.

This chain joins TRBV25-1 and TRBJ1-2; D is undetermined. The CDR3 has 15 residues. Germline V lookup: CDR1 MGHDK, CDR2 SYGVNS. V lost 3 bases and J lost 8, with 19 bases in between. The CDR3 loop reads CASSDVQGQSGGYTF. CDR3 coding DNA: TGTGCCAGCAGTGACGTCCAAGGGCAGTCGGGAGGCTACACCTTC.

The rearrangement uses TRBV7-3 and TRBJ2-1; D remains ambiguous. V dropped 0 bases and J dropped 11 bases, with 11 bases sitting between them. The CDR3 covers 13 residues. The germline CDR1 and CDR2 sequences are SGHTA and FQGTGA. The CDR3: CASSLTSMVKQFF. Written as DNA, the CDR3 is TGTGCCAGCAGCTTAACGAGTATGGTTAAGCAGTTCTTC.